The 8 T cell receptor beta chains given below trace back to one sample, sequenced in a study of naive and memory T cell subsets. Study-wide findings and caveats: Naive repertoires, especially CD8, held a few larger clonotypes, possibly memory cells re-expressing CD45RA.

Their antigens remain unidentified. Both TRBC1 and TRBC2 were covered by a beta constant-region primer of two equimolar oligonucleotides. Ligated cDNA was amplified by four rounds of PCR with nested alpha and beta constant-region primers and SP2. MiXCR, run by TCRdb on the UMI-ligation and nested PCR reads, gives a single entry per CDR3 protein. The sample gives 95,000 to 110,000 distinct CDR3 sequences, roughly 15% of which show up once; 2.8% is in the top ten. The sequenced sample was naive CD8+ T cells from blood. All receptors derive from a human donor in good health.

This clonotype was found a few times. This sequence joins TRBV12-3 or TRBV12-4 and TRBJ2-3; tentatively, D is TRBD2 (6 bases). The CDR3 runs 15 residues. V shed 10 bases and J shed 2 bases, with 19 bases lying between them. The CDR3, as DNA: TGTGCCACCAGCCGGGACTTCTTTATCACAGATACGCAGTATTTT. It codes for CATSRDFFITDTQYF.

The chain is built from TRBV28 and TRBJ1-1; D call uncertain. V shed 3 bases and J shed 1 base, with 3 bases lying between them. The length of the CDR3 is 12 residues. Germline CDR1 and CDR2: MDHEN and SYDVKM. The CDR3 loop reads CASSFRNTEAFF. The CDR3 region has the DNA TGTGCCAGCAGTTTCAGGAACACTGAAGCTTTCTTT.

In this sample, this clonotype turned up many times. The chain uses TRBV29-1 and TRBJ1-2, with D unresolved. The V and J ends lost 4 bases and 5 bases respectively, with 14 bases between them. In germline, CDR1 is SQVTM, CDR2 ANQGSEA. This CDR3 has 13 amino acids. For the CDR3, the DNA is TGCAGCGTTGTATCGGCGGTGGGGTATGGCTACACCTTC. Residues: CSVVSAVGYGYTF.

This sequence joins TRBV4-3 and TRBJ2-2, with D perhaps matching TRBD2 (6 bases). V was clipped by 4 bases and J by 8 bases, with 14 bases between them. Germline-derived CDR1 and CDR2 are LGHNA and YSLEER. The length of the CDR3 is 14 residues. This CDR3 is CASSLGDWSGELFF. CDR3 coding DNA: TGCGCCAGCAGCCTCGGGGACTGGTCGGGGGAGCTGTTTTTT.

This clonotype was recorded many times. The chain is built from TRBV27 and TRBJ2-3; D not certain. Germline loops: CDR1 MNHEY, CDR2 SMNVEV (reference sequence). The CDR3 covers 11 residues. Trimming stripped 3 bases from V and 5 bases from J, with 3 bases between. The CDR3 bases are TGTGCCAGCAGTTTTTTAGATACGCAGTATTTT. It is translated as CASSFLDTQYF.

In its sample, this clonotype was seen a few times. The rearrangement links TRBV29-1 to TRBJ1-2, with D uncertain. V dropped 1 base and J dropped 4 bases, with 16 bases sitting between them. From germline, CDR1 is SQVTM and CDR2 ANQGSEA. This CDR3 region has 15 residues. The chain's CDR3 is CSVEGLGPISYGYTF. CDR3 coding DNA: TGCAGCGTTGAAGGATTAGGGCCCATTAGCTATGGCTACACCTTC.

V usage is TRBV7-8 and J usage is TRBJ1-2; 7 positions agree with TRBD1. The trim removed 5 bases at V and 2 bases at J, leaving 5 bases unmatched. The CDR3 consists of 14 residues. CDR1 is SGHVS, CDR2 FQNEAQ, per germline. CDR3 bases: TGTGCCAGCAGCATAAAGACAGGGAACTATGGCTACACCTTC. Residues: CASSIKTGNYGYTF.

The chain carries TRBV15 and TRBJ2-1; D is uncertain. The V gene lost 0 bases and the J gene lost 5 bases, with 8 bases spanning the gap. There are 14 residues in the CDR3. In germline, CDR1 is LNHNV, CDR2 YYDKDF (reference sequence). CDR3 sequence reads: CATSRDYQNNEQFF. The CDR3 coding sequence is TGTGCCACCAGCAGAGATTACCAGAACAATGAGCAGTTCTTC.